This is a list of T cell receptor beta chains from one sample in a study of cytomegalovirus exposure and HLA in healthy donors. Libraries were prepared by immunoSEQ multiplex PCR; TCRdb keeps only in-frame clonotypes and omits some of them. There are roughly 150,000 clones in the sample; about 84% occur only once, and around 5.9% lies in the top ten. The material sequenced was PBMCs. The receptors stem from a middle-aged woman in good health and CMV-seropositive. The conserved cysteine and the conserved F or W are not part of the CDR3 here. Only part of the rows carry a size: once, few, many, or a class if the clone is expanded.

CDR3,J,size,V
ASSSPPGGARSTEAF,TRBJ1-1,few,TRBV28
ASSLELKSYEQY,TRBJ2-7,NA,TRBV7-9
ASSFGGLGESPLH,TRBJ1-6,NA,TRBV5-1
ASSQGGALQVVSEKLF,TRBJ1-4,NA,TRBV28
ASSVVSGSYNEQF,TRBJ2-1,NA,TRBV9
ASSLAGPSEQY,TRBJ2-7,NA,TRBV7-8
ASSEGAPLETQY,TRBJ2-5,NA,TRBV5-5
ASSMGGAKNIQY,TRBJ2-4,NA,TRBV19
ASISTRAGGIPNTEAF,TRBJ1-1,NA,TRBV7-9
ASSFRAETAKNIQY,TRBJ2-4,once,TRBV11-3
ASSLGAKTYEQY,NA,NA,TRBV11-3
ASSPGSSSSYNEQF,TRBJ2-1,NA,TRBV18
ASSTGTGNEQY,TRBJ2-7,once,TRBV10-2
ASSGPFRGNTQY,TRBJ2-3,NA,TRBV2
ASSETRDRAQPQH,TRBJ1-5,once,TRBV6-1
ASSQYEGSYERY,TRBJ2-7,NA,TRBV14
ASRHPAGGSYNEQF,TRBJ2-1,NA,TRBV28
ASSLDGRNGELF,TRBJ2-2,once,TRBV5-4